This T cell receptor (beta chain) was documented in a study of blood T cells in healthy people across ages. Whole-study findings and limits: Among long-lived donors, naive CD4+ cells were more numerous and diversity higher than in aged donors.

The J segment lost 4 bases and the V segment lost 3 bases, leaving 6 bases of the junction unmatched. The CDR3 covers 14 residues. Germline lookup yields CDR1 SGHAT and CDR2 FQNNGV. Together with a sample-barcoded 5' primer, a J-beta primer mix was included in a second PCR lasting roughly 6 to 12 cycles. TCRdb called the 5' RACE reads again in MiXCR, with one record for every CDR3 protein. The table lists 850,000 or so distinct CDR3 sequences, under 35% of them singletons, with 17% in the top ten. This clonotype came up many times. What it binds is not known. The chain uses TRBV11-2 and TRBJ2-7, with 7 bases aligning to TRBD1. The sequence derives from an elderly woman in good health. Material: blood. CDR3 sequence reads: CASSLTGLEYEQYF. In DNA form, the CDR3 reads TGTGCCAGCAGCTTGACAGGGCTGGAATACGAGCAGTACTTC.